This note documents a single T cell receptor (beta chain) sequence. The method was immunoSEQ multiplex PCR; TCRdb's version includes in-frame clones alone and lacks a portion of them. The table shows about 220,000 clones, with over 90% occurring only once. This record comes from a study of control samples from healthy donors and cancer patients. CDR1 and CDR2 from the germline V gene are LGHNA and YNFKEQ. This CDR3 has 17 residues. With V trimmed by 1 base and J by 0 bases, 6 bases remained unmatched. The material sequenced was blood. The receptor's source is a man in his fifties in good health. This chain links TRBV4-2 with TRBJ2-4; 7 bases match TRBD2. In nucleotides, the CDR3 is TGTGCCAGCAGCCAAGGAAGCGGGGACTTAGCCAAAAACATTCAGTACTTC. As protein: CASSQGSGDLAKNIQYF.